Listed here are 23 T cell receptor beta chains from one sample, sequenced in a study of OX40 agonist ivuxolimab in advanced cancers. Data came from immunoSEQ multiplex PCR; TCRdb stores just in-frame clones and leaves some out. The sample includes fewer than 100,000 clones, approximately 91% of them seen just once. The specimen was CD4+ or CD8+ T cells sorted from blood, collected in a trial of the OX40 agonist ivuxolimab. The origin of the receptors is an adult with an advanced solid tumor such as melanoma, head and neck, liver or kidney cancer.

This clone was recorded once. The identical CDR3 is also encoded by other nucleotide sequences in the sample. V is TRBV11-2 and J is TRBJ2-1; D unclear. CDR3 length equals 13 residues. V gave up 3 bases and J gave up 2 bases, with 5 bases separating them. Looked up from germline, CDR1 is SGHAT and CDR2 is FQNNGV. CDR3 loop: CASSLGPYNEQFF. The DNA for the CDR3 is TGTGCCAGCAGCTTGGGCCCCTACAATGAGCAGTTCTTC.

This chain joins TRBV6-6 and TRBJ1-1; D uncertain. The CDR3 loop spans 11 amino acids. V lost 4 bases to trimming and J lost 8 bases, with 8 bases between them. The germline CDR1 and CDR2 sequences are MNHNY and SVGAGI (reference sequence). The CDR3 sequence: CASSLMNEAFF. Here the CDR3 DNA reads TGTGCCAGCAGTTTAATGAACGAAGCTTTCTTT.

Here the CDR3 reads CASSSGGGSTDTQYF. CDR3 in DNA: TGTGCCAGCAGCTCTGGGGGGGGAAGCACAGATACGCAGTATTTT. The chain carries TRBV7-6 and TRBJ2-3; TRBD2 matches at 7 bases. With V trimmed by 4 bases and J by 0 bases, 4 bases remained unmatched. Germline V lookup: CDR1 SGHVS, CDR2 FNYEAQ. The length of the CDR3 is 15 residues.

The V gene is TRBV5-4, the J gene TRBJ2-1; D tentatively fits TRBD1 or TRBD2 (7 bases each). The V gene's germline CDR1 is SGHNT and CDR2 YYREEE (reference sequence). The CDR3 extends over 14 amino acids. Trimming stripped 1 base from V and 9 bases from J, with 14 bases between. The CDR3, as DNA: TGTGCCAGCAGCTTGAGAGACAGGGAGGGTGAGCAGTTCTTC. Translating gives CASSLRDREGEQFF.

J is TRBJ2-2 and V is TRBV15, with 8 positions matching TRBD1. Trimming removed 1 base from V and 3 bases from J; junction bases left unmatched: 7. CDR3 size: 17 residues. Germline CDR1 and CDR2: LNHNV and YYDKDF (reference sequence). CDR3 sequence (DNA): TGTGCCACCAGCAGAGGTAGACAGGGGTTTTACACCGGGGAGCTGTTTTTT. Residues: CATSRGRQGFYTGELFF.

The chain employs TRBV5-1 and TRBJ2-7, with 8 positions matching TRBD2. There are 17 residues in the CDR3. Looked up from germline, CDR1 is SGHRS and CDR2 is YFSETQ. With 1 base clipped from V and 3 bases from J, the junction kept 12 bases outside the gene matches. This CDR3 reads CASSLSSSGSSFYEQYF. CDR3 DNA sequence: TGCGCCAGCAGCTTGTCCTCAAGCGGGAGCTCGTTCTACGAGCAGTACTTC.

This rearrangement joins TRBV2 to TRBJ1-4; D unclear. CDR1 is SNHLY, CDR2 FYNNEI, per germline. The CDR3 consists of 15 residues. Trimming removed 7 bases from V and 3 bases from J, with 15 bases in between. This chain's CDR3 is CASTRDFVANEKLFF. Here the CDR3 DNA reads TGTGCCAGCACTAGAGACTTCGTGGCTAATGAAAAACTGTTTTTT. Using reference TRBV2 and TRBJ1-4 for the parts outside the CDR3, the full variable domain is EPEVTQTPSHQVTQMGQEVILRCVPISNHLYFYWYRQILGQKVEFLVSFYNNEISEKSEIFDDQFSVERPDGSNFTLKIRSTKLEDSAMYFCASTRDFVANEKLFFGSGTQLSVL.

This CDR3 reads CASSQEDRNTGELFF. The CDR3 DNA reads as TGCGCCAGCAGCCAAGAGGATAGAAACACCGGGGAGCTGTTTTTT. J is TRBJ2-2 and V is TRBV4-1; D remains ambiguous. Germline values: CDR1 MGHRA, CDR2 YSYEKL. The ends were cut back, 0 bases at V and 2 bases at J, with 7 bases in the middle. CDR3 size: 15 residues.

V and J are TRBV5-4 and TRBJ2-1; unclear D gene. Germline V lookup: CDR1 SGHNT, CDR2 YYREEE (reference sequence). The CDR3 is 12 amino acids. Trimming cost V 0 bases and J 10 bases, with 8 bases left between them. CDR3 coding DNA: TGTGCCAGCAGCTTGGCGATGGGGGAGCAGTTCTTC. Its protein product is CASSLAMGEQFF.

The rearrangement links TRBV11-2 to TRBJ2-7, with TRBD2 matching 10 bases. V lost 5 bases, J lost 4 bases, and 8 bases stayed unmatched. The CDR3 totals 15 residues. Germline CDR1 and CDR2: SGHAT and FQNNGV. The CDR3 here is CASSPAGGGLYEQYF. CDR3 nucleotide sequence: TGTGCCAGCAGCCCAGCGGGGGGGGGACTTTACGAGCAGTACTTC.

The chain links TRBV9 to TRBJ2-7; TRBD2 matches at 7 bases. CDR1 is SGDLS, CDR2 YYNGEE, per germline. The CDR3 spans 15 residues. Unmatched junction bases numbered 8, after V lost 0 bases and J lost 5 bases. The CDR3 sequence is CASSVVAGESHEQYF. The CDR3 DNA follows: TGTGCCAGCAGCGTAGTGGCGGGAGAGTCCCACGAGCAGTACTTC.

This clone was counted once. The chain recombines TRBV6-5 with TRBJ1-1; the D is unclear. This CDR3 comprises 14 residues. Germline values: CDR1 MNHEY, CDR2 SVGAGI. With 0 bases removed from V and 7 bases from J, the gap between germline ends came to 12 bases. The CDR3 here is CASSYSGSSVEAFF. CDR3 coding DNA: TGTGCCAGCAGTTACTCCGGCAGCTCGGTTGAAGCTTTCTTT.

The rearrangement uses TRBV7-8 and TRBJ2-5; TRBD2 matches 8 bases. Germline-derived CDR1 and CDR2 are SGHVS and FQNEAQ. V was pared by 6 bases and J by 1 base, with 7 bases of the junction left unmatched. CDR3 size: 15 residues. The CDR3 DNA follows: TGTGCCAGCAGGCCCATAGCGGGACTCCAAGAGACCCAGTACTTC. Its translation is CASRPIAGLQETQYF.

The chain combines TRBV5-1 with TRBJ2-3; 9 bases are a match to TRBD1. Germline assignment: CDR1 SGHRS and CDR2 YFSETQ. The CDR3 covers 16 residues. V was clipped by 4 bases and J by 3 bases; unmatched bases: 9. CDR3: CASSPVPGTGTDTQYF. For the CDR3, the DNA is TGCGCCAGCAGCCCGGTGCCCGGGACAGGGACAGATACGCAGTATTTT.

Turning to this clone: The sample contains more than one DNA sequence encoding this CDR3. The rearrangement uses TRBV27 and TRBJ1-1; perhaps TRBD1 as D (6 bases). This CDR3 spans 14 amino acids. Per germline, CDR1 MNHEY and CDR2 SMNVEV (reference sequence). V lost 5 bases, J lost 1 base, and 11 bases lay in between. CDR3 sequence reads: CASSLKGGNTEAFF. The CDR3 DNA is TGTGCCAGCAGTCTTAAGGGGGGGAACACTGAAGCTTTCTTT.

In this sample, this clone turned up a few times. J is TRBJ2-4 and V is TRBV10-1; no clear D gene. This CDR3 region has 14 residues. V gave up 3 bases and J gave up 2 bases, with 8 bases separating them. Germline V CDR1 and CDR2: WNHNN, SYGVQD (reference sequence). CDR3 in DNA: TGCGCCAGCAGTGAAGGGCTCCCCAAAAACATTCAGTACTTC. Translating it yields CASSEGLPKNIQYF.

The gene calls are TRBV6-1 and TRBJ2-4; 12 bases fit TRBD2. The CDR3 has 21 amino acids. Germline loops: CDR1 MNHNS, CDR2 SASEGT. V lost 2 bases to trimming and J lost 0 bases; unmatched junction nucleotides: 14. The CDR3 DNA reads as TGTGCCAGCAGTGAAACTTGCCCTGGACTAGCGGGGAAATTAGCCAAAAACATTCAGTACTTC. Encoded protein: CASSETCPGLAGKLAKNIQYF.

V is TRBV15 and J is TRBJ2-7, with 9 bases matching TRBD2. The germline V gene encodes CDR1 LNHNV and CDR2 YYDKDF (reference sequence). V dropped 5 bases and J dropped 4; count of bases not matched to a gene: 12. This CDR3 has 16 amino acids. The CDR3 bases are TGTGCCACCAGCCCCCCGATAGCGGGAGTAAGATACGAGCAGTACTTC. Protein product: CATSPPIAGVRYEQYF. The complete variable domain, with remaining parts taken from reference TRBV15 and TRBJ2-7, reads DAMVIQNPRYQVTQFGKPVTLSCSQTLNHNVMYWYQQKSSQAPKLLFHYYDKDFNNEADTPDNFQSRRPNTSFCFLDIRSPGLGDTAMYLCATSPPIAGVRYEQYFGPGTRLTVT.

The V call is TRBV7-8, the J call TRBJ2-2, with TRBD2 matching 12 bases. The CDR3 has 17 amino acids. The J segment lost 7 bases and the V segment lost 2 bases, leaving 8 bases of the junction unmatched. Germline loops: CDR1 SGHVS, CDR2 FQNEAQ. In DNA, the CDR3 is TGTGCCAGCAGCTTACCGACTAGCGGGAGTATATACGGGGAGCTGTTTTTT. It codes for CASSLPTSGSIYGELFF.

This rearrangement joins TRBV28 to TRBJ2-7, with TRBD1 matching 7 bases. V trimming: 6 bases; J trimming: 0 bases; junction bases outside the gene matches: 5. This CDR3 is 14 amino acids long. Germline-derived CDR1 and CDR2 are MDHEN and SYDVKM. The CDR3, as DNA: TGTGCCAGCAGACTACAGGGGACCTCCTACGAGCAGTACTTC. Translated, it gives CASRLQGTSYEQYF.

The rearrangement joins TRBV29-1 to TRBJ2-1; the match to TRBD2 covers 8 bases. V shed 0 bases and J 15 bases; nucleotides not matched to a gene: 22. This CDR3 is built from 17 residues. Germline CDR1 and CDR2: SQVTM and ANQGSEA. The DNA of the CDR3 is TGCAGCGTTGAAGATCTAGCGGGCCCCCAGACTACACAGTGTCTGTTCTTC. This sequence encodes CSVEDLAGPQTTQCLFF.

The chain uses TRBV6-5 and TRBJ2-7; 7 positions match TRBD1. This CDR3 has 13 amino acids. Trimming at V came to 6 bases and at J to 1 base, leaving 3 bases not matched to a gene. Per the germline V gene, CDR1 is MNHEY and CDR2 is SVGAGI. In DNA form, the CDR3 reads TGTGCCAGCAGGAGGACAGGATCCTACGAGCAGTACTTC. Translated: CASRRTGSYEQYF.

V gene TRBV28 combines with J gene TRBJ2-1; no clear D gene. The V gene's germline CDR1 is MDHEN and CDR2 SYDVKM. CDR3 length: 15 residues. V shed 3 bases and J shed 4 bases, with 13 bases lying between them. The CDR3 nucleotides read TGTGCCAGCAGTTTGGCAGGATTAGGTTACAATGAGCAGTTCTTC. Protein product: CASSLAGLGYNEQFF.